This is a list of T cell receptor beta chains from one sample in a study of blood T cell repertoires in COVID-19. Profiled with immunoSEQ multiplex PCR; TCRdb holds only in-frame clones, not every one. Among some 290,000 clones listed, approximately 90% were seen once. The specimen was PBMCs or T cells enriched from blood (not recorded which). Receptor source: a woman aged 40 to 50 with acute COVID-19. Each CDR3 is given with its conserved first and last residue. D genes are given only for firm matches. Clone size is shown for a subset of rows, as once, few, many or a class of expanded clone.

.	TRBJ2-1	15	.	TRBV7-2	CASRGDTLRGNEQFF	TGTGCCAGCAGAGGGGACACCTTAAGGGGCAATGAGCAGTTCTTC
.	TRBJ2-1	10	.	TRBV28	CASGHNEQFF	TGTGCCAGCGGGCACAATGAGCAGTTCTTC
.	TRBJ1-1	13	.	TRBV30	CAWSVGDGTEAFF	TGTGCCTGGAGTGTAGGGGATGGGACTGAAGCTTTCTTT
few	TRBJ2-2	17	TRBD2	TRBV7-9	CASSLGASGRADGELFF	TGTGCCAGCAGCTTAGGTGCTAGCGGGAGGGCCGACGGGGAGCTGTTTTTT
.	TRBJ1-3	19	.	TRBV4-2	CASSQDRSGSTGGGNTIYF	TGTGCCAGCAGCCAAGATCGTTCCGGTAGTACCGGTGGTGGAAACACCATATATTTT
.	TRBJ2-5	15	TRBD1	TRBV4-1	CASSQDGTGSETQYF	TGCGCCAGCAGCCAAGATGGGACAGGGTCTGAGACCCAGTACTTC
.	TRBJ2-1	16	TRBD2	TRBV24-1	CATSDPLAGGDNEQFF	TGTGCCACCAGTGATCCGCTAGCGGGGGGGGACAATGAGCAGTTCTTC
.	TRBJ2-3	16	TRBD2	TRBV4-3	CASSQVAGGVTDTQYF	TGCGCCAGCAGCCAAGTAGCGGGAGGTGTAACAGATACGCAGTATTTT
.	TRBJ1-5	15	.	TRBV28	CASSLGGAYNQPQHF	TGTGCCAGCAGTTTAGGCGGGGCCTACAATCAGCCCCAGCATTTT
.	TRBJ1-1	9	.	TRBV2	CAIGLDAFF	TGTGCCATTGGACTAGACGCTTTCTTT
.	TRBJ2-7	14	.	TRBV4-3	CASSQDVTAYEQYF	TGCGCCAGCAGCCAAGATGTTACGGCCTACGAGCAGTACTTC
.	TRBJ1-1	14	TRBD1	TRBV7-2	CASSPGQGGTEAFF	TGTGCCAGCAGCCCAGGACAGGGGGGCACTGAAGCTTTCTTT
.	TRBJ1-6	16	TRBD1	TRBV27	CASSQRPGQGSSPLHF	TGTGCCAGCAGTCAACGACCGGGACAGGGAAGTTCACCCCTCCACTTT
.	TRBJ1-6	15	TRBD1	TRBV30	CAFTTGTANNSPLHF	TGTGCCTTCACAACGGGGACAGCAAATAATTCACCCCTCCACTTT
.	TRBJ2-1	15	TRBD2	TRBV4-3	CASSQEGLALHEQFF	TGCGCCAGCAGCCAAGAGGGACTAGCACTCCATGAGCAGTTCTTC
few	TRBJ2-1	15	TRBD2	TRBV3-1/TRBV3-2	CASSQELAGDNEQFF	TGTGCCAGCAGCCAAGAGCTAGCGGGAGATAATGAGCAGTTCTTC
.	TRBJ2-3	16	TRBD2	TRBV5-3	CARSWAAGGPTDTQYF	TGTGCCAGAAGCTGGGCGGCGGGGGGGCCCACAGATACGCAGTATTTT
.	TRBJ1-6	16	.	TRBV27	CASRPGGGSYNSPLHF	TGTGCCAGCAGGCCCGGCGGGGGCTCCTATAATTCACCCCTCCACTTT
.	TRBJ1-5	15	.	TRBV2	CASSPREGSNQPQHF	TGTGCCAGCAGTCCTCGGGAGGGGAGCAATCAGCCCCAGCATTTT
.	TRBJ2-1	16	TRBD2	TRBV7-2	CASSLSAGGRITEQFF	TGTGCCAGCAGCTTATCAGCGGGGGGGCGGATCACTGAGCAGTTCTTC
.	TRBJ2-5	16	.	TRBV9	CASSVGLGLGQETQYF	TGTGCCAGCAGCGTAGGCCTGGGTCTAGGCCAAGAGACCCAGTACTTC
.	TRBJ1-1	14	.	TRBV21-1	CASSKWGSNTEAFF	TGTGCCAGCAGCAAATGGGGCAGCAACACTGAAGCTTTCTTT
.	TRBJ1-2	15	.	TRBV6-2/TRBV6-3	CASSFSAGALGGYTF	TGTGCCAGCAGTTTTTCCGCGGGGGCACTCGGGGGCTACACCTTC
.	TRBJ2-3	16	TRBD2	TRBV7-3	CASSPRTSGGTDTQYF	TGTGCCAGCAGCCCCCGGACTAGCGGGGGCACAGATACGCAGTATTTT
.	TRBJ2-3	15	TRBD2	TRBV7-3	CASSPTSGSTDTQYF	TGTGCCAGCAGCCCAACTAGCGGTAGCACAGATACGCAGTATTTT
.	TRBJ2-5	16	TRBD1	TRBV5-5	CASSSIPGTAQETQYF	TGTGCCAGCAGCTCCATCCCTGGGACAGCGCAAGAGACCCAGTACTTC
.	TRBJ1-1	13	.	TRBV6-5	CASIPRGNTEAFF	TGTGCCAGCATCCCACGAGGGAACACTGAAGCTTTCTTT
.	TRBJ1-5	15	.	TRBV27	CASSLGALGNQPQHF	TGTGCCAGCAGTTTGGGAGCCCTCGGTAATCAGCCCCAGCATTTT
.	TRBJ2-3	14	TRBD2	TRBV30	CACARASGSVTQYF	TGTGCCTGCGCTCGTGCTAGCGGGTCGGTTACGCAGTATTTT
.	TRBJ1-4	15	.	TRBV7-9	CASSLEGSGNEKLFF	TGTGCCAGCAGCTTAGAGGGTTCGGGGAATGAAAAACTGTTTTTT
.	TRBJ1-2	13	.	TRBV9	CASSETVNYGYTF	TGTGCCAGCAGCGAAACGGTAAACTATGGCTACACCTTC
.	TRBJ2-3	15	TRBD1	TRBV11-3	CASSRTGQYTDTQYF	TGTGCCAGCAGCCGAACGGGACAGTACACAGATACGCAGTATTTT
.	TRBJ2-5	13	.	TRBV7-9	CASSFVQPETQYF	TGTGCCAGCAGCTTCGTACAGCCGGAGACCCAGTACTTC
.	TRBJ1-1	17	.	TRBV7-2	CASSSPLGGGANTEAFF	TGTGCCAGCAGCTCCCCTTTGGGGGGGGGCGCGAACACTGAAGCTTTCTTT
.	TRBJ2-1	14	TRBD2	TRBV4-2	CASSPTSGNDEQFF	TGTGCCAGCAGCCCGACCAGCGGGAACGATGAGCAGTTCTTC
.	TRBJ2-1	13	TRBD2	TRBV27	CASRTSGGREQFF	TGTGCCAGCAGAACTAGCGGGGGGCGGGAGCAGTTCTTC
few	TRBJ1-5	15	.	TRBV6-2/TRBV6-3	CASSLNSPRGQPQHF	TGTGCCAGCAGTCTTAACTCTCCACGCGGTCAGCCCCAGCATTTT
.	TRBJ1-1	14	.	TRBV3-1/TRBV3-2	CASSPLGRNTEAFF	TGTGCCAGCAGCCCGTTGGGCAGGAACACTGAAGCTTTCTTT
once	TRBJ1-2	12	TRBD1	TRBV6-2/TRBV6-3	CASSFGQGGYTF	TGTGCCAGCAGTTTCGGACAGGGCGGCTACACCTTC
few	TRBJ1-5	13	.	TRBV11-2	CASSLRSGQPQHF	TGTGCCAGCAGCTTAAGGTCGGGTCAGCCCCAGCATTTT
.	TRBJ2-7	17	.	TRBV11-2	CASSLSNSGEPSYEQYF	TGTGCCAGCAGCTTATCCAACTCAGGGGAGCCATCCTACGAGCAGTACTTC
.	TRBJ1-6	14	.	TRBV5-5	CASSRQGGNSPLHF	TGTGCCAGCAGTCGTCAGGGAGGCAATTCACCCCTCCACTTT
.	TRBJ2-2	17	TRBD2	TRBV3-1/TRBV3-2	CASSQGLAGGWTGELFF	TGTGCCAGCAGCCAGGGACTAGCGGGAGGTTGGACCGGGGAGCTGTTTTTT
.	TRBJ1-3	15	TRBD1	TRBV6-2/TRBV6-3	CASSLGQGRGNTIYF	TGTGCCAGCAGTCTCGGACAGGGACGTGGAAACACCATATATTTT
.	TRBJ2-7	17	TRBD2	TRBV4-2	CASSQDRTSGGSYEQYF	TGTGCCAGCAGCCAAGATCGAACTAGCGGGGGCTCCTACGAGCAGTACTTC